This entry is about one T cell receptor (beta chain). The target antigen is unknown. This specimen comes from a study of T-cell memory formation after mild COVID-19. TCR alpha and TCR beta cDNA libraries carrying sample barcodes and UMIs came from 5'RACE with constant-segment primers. TCRdb re-analysed the 5' RACE reads in MiXCR, keeping a single row per CDR3 protein. This sample has approximately 180,000 distinct CDR3 sequences, with 16% found just once. Study-level findings and limits: Pre-infection memory contained some responding clones, which suggested that cross-reactive memory had joined.

Germline values: CDR1 SNHLY, CDR2 FYNNEI. The CDR3 runs to 14 residues. The V gene end was trimmed by 5 bases and the J gene end by 5 bases; junction bases not matched to a gene: 2. The source material was PBMCs or a T cell subset sorted from them (not recorded which). The sequence derives from an adult woman who had mild COVID-19 (a few samples of this study predate the infection). Cell type and time point are not known. The chain combines TRBV2 with TRBJ1-4; TRBD1 matches 10 bases. CDR3: CASSMDRGNEKLFF. The CDR3 bases are TGTGCCAGCAGTATGGACAGGGGGAATGAAAAACTGTTTTTT.